A selection of T cell receptor beta chains follows, all from one sample in a study of T cell repertoires in cytomegalovirus infection. TCRdb called the reads again in MiXCR, with one record for every CDR3 protein. In the table there are 450,000 to 550,000 distinct CDR3 sequences, about 17% of which are singletons. The sample was CD8+ T cells from PBMCs. The receptor set was obtained from a human donor in good health (CMV status not recorded). Some clones in this sample may be carry-over from other donors' samples. The CDR3 runs from the conserved cysteine through the conserved F or W. The D gene is left open where the match is weak. Rows may omit the clone size; those that give it use once, few, many or a size class.

clone size: few; V gene: TRBV24-1; D gene: -; CDR3 length: 17; J gene: TRBJ2-2; CDR3 DNA: TGTGCCACCAGTTCGAGCTATACAGGGATTAACACCGGGGAGCTGTTTTTT; CDR3 protein: CATSSSYTGINTGELFF
clone size: many; V gene: TRBV6-6; D gene: TRBD1; CDR3 length: 16; J gene: TRBJ1-2; CDR3 DNA: TGTGCCAGCAGTTACTTACCGGACAGGGTAGGATATGGCTACACCTTC; CDR3 protein: CASSYLPDRVGYGYTF
clone size: many; V gene: TRBV10-3; D gene: -; CDR3 length: 16; J gene: TRBJ1-5; CDR3 DNA: TGTGCCATCAGTGACGGGACTCAAGGAAGCAATCAGCCCCAGCATTTT; CDR3 protein: CAISDGTQGSNQPQHF
clone size: few; V gene: TRBV7-8; D gene: TRBD1; CDR3 length: 16; J gene: TRBJ2-1; CDR3 DNA: TGTGCAAGCAGCTTAGGGACAGGTGTACATCTAACTGATCAGTTCTTC; CDR3 protein: CASSLGTGVHLTDQFF
clone size: many; V gene: TRBV7-2; D gene: -; CDR3 length: 15; J gene: TRBJ2-1; CDR3 DNA: TGTGCCAGCAGTCAAGGACAGCGTGCCTACAATGAGCAGTTCTTC; CDR3 protein: CASSQGQRAYNEQFF
clone size: -; V gene: TRBV4-3; D gene: TRBD1; CDR3 length: 21; J gene: TRBJ2-1; CDR3 DNA: TGCGCCAGCAGCCACAGAGGGGGTATGACAGGGGCTCAGGGGCCCTACAATGAGCAGTTCTTC; CDR3 protein: CASSHRGGMTGAQGPYNEQFF
clone size: -; V gene: TRBV20-1; D gene: -; CDR3 length: 13; J gene: TRBJ2-1; CDR3 DNA: TGCAGTGCTGACACGGGAGAATACAATGAGCAGTTCTTC; CDR3 protein: CSADTGEYNEQFF
clone size: many; V gene: TRBV12-3/TRBV12-4; D gene: -; CDR3 length: 17; J gene: TRBJ1-1; CDR3 DNA: TGTGCCAGCAGTTTACGGCAGGGCGAGAGGCTGAACACTGAAGCTTTCTTT; CDR3 protein: CASSLRQGERLNTEAFF
clone size: few; V gene: TRBV9; D gene: TRBD1; CDR3 length: 14; J gene: TRBJ2-1; CDR3 DNA: TGTGCCAGCAGCCGGGACAGTTCCTACAATGAGCAGTTCTTC; CDR3 protein: CASSRDSSYNEQFF
clone size: few; V gene: TRBV2; D gene: TRBD1; CDR3 length: 13; J gene: TRBJ2-7; CDR3 DNA: TGTGCCACCCCGGACAGGGAAGGGCAAAAGCAGTACTTC; CDR3 protein: CATPDREGQKQYF
clone size: many; V gene: TRBV24-1; D gene: -; CDR3 length: 14; J gene: TRBJ2-1; CDR3 DNA: TGTGCCACCAGTGCCTGGGACAGCGGGAATGAGCAGTTCTTC; CDR3 protein: CATSAWDSGNEQFF
clone size: many; V gene: TRBV7-6; D gene: TRBD2; CDR3 length: 18; J gene: TRBJ2-3; CDR3 DNA: TGTGCCAGCAGCTTACGGGGGGGACTAGCGGGGAGAACAGATACGCAGTATTTT; CDR3 protein: CASSLRGGLAGRTDTQYF
clone size: many; V gene: TRBV7-9; D gene: -; CDR3 length: 16; J gene: TRBJ1-6; CDR3 DNA: TGTGCCAGCAGCTCCCTCCGGCAGGCCTATAATTCACCCCTCCACTTT; CDR3 protein: CASSSLRQAYNSPLHF
clone size: many; V gene: TRBV10-2; D gene: TRBD2; CDR3 length: 16; J gene: TRBJ2-5; CDR3 DNA: TGCGCCAGCAGGGGGCCAGCGGGGGGGCCCGGAGAGACCCAGTACTTC; CDR3 protein: CASRGPAGGPGETQYF
clone size: -; V gene: TRBV6-6; D gene: TRBD1; CDR3 length: 16; J gene: TRBJ1-2; CDR3 DNA: TGTGCCAGCAGTTACGGCCCCCCCGACAGGGATCTTGGCTACACCTTC; CDR3 protein: CASSYGPPDRDLGYTF
clone size: -; V gene: TRBV19; D gene: -; CDR3 length: 13; J gene: TRBJ1-1; CDR3 DNA: TGTGCCAGTAGTATGGGGTGGGGCACTGAAGCTTTCTTT; CDR3 protein: CASSMGWGTEAFF
clone size: many; V gene: TRBV7-9; D gene: -; CDR3 length: 14; J gene: TRBJ2-7; CDR3 DNA: TGTGCCAGCAGCTGGGCCAGGGCCCCCTACGAGCAGTACTTC; CDR3 protein: CASSWARAPYEQYF
clone size: few; V gene: TRBV2; D gene: -; CDR3 length: 16; J gene: TRBJ1-5; CDR3 DNA: TGTGCCAGCAGTGAAGGAATGGGGATTAGCAATCAGCCCCAGCATTTT; CDR3 protein: CASSEGMGISNQPQHF
clone size: many; V gene: TRBV13; D gene: -; CDR3 length: 14; J gene: TRBJ1-1; CDR3 DNA: TGTGCCAGCAGCTTCCACACAGGCGGGACTGAAGCTTTCTTT; CDR3 protein: CASSFHTGGTEAFF
clone size: -; V gene: TRBV28; D gene: -; CDR3 length: 18; J gene: TRBJ1-2; CDR3 DNA: TGTGCCAGCAGTTTATCACTAATACACGAACACCGAGACTATGGCTACACCTTC; CDR3 protein: CASSLSLIHEHRDYGYTF
clone size: -; V gene: TRBV12-3/TRBV12-4; D gene: -; CDR3 length: 15; J gene: TRBJ1-6; CDR3 DNA: TGTGCCAGCAGTTCGGGGGCAGGGCTAAGTTCACCCCTCCACTTT; CDR3 protein: CASSSGAGLSSPLHF
clone size: -; V gene: TRBV6-6; D gene: -; CDR3 length: 14; J gene: TRBJ2-1; CDR3 DNA: TGTGCCAGCAGCCCGGGACGGAGGTACAATGAGCAGTTCTTC; CDR3 protein: CASSPGRRYNEQFF
clone size: many; V gene: TRBV7-3; D gene: -; CDR3 length: 16; J gene: TRBJ2-3; CDR3 DNA: TGTGCCAGCAGCCAGGCCGGGCGGTCACGCACAGATACGCAGTATTTT; CDR3 protein: CASSQAGRSRTDTQYF
clone size: few; V gene: TRBV27; D gene: TRBD2; CDR3 length: 15; J gene: TRBJ2-7; CDR3 DNA: TGTGCCAGCAGTTCAAGCGGGGGGAATTCCTACGAGCAGTACTTC; CDR3 protein: CASSSSGGNSYEQYF
clone size: many; V gene: TRBV27; D gene: -; CDR3 length: 13; J gene: TRBJ2-7; CDR3 DNA: TGTGCCAGCAGCCTGGGACCAGCCTACGAGCAGTACTTC; CDR3 protein: CASSLGPAYEQYF
clone size: -; V gene: TRBV5-5; D gene: -; CDR3 length: 15; J gene: TRBJ1-2; CDR3 DNA: TGTGCCAGCAGCCCAGCGGGTGGCGCAAGGGAGGGCTACACCTTC; CDR3 protein: CASSPAGGAREGYTF
clone size: many; V gene: TRBV7-8; D gene: -; CDR3 length: 14; J gene: TRBJ2-5; CDR3 DNA: TGTGCCAGCAGCTTGAGGAGGGGCCAAGAGACCCAGTACTTC; CDR3 protein: CASSLRRGQETQYF
clone size: many; V gene: TRBV11-2; D gene: TRBD2; CDR3 length: 17; J gene: TRBJ2-1; CDR3 DNA: TGTGCCAGCAGCTTAGATCTAGCGGGACTTCAAGGAAATGAGCAGTTCTTC; CDR3 protein: CASSLDLAGLQGNEQFF
clone size: many; V gene: TRBV7-3; D gene: -; CDR3 length: 13; J gene: TRBJ2-5; CDR3 DNA: TGTGCCAGCAGCCTAGCAGGGTCCGAGACCCAGTACTTC; CDR3 protein: CASSLAGSETQYF
clone size: many; V gene: TRBV27; D gene: TRBD2; CDR3 length: 17; J gene: TRBJ2-3; CDR3 DNA: TGTGCCAGCAGTTTTTTAGCGGGGGGGCAGGGCACAGATACGCAGTATTTT; CDR3 protein: CASSFLAGGQGTDTQYF
clone size: -; V gene: TRBV5-4; D gene: -; CDR3 length: 20; J gene: TRBJ2-3; CDR3 DNA: TGTGCCAGCAGCTTGGTCCACGGTCGGCAGCCAATTTTTAGCACAGATACGCAGTATTTT; CDR3 protein: CASSLVHGRQPIFSTDTQYF
clone size: few; V gene: TRBV2; D gene: -; CDR3 length: 13; J gene: TRBJ2-5; CDR3 DNA: TGTGCCACCCTCGACAGCTTACAAGAGACCCAGTACTTC; CDR3 protein: CATLDSLQETQYF
clone size: -; V gene: TRBV9; D gene: TRBD2; CDR3 length: 12; J gene: TRBJ2-1; CDR3 DNA: TGTGCCAGCAGCGGGGGGGGGTATGAGCAGTTCTTC; CDR3 protein: CASSGGGYEQFF
clone size: many; V gene: TRBV12-3/TRBV12-4; D gene: TRBD1; CDR3 length: 13; J gene: TRBJ2-7; CDR3 DNA: TGTGCCAGCAGTACCGGGACAGCTTACGAGCAGTACTTC; CDR3 protein: CASSTGTAYEQYF
clone size: many; V gene: TRBV7-9; D gene: TRBD1; CDR3 length: 16; J gene: TRBJ1-2; CDR3 DNA: TGTGCCAGCAGCTCCATCCCGGGACAGGGATATTATGGCTACACCTTC; CDR3 protein: CASSSIPGQGYYGYTF
clone size: few; V gene: TRBV9; D gene: -; CDR3 length: 16; J gene: TRBJ2-7; CDR3 DNA: TGTGCCAGCAGCGACGGGGCGGGTACCCCACCCTACGAGCAGTACTTC; CDR3 protein: CASSDGAGTPPYEQYF
clone size: few; V gene: TRBV4-1; D gene: TRBD2; CDR3 length: 16; J gene: TRBJ2-1; CDR3 DNA: TGCGCCAGCAGCCATCGCGGGAGCTCGTCGTACAATGAGCAGTTCTTC; CDR3 protein: CASSHRGSSSYNEQFF
clone size: many; V gene: TRBV7-9; D gene: TRBD1; CDR3 length: 13; J gene: TRBJ1-5; CDR3 DNA: TGTGCCAGCAGCCGGGACAGGGGTGAGCCCCAGCATTTT; CDR3 protein: CASSRDRGEPQHF
clone size: many; V gene: TRBV11-3; D gene: TRBD1; CDR3 length: 18; J gene: TRBJ1-5; CDR3 DNA: TGTGCCAGCAGCCCAAAGGACAGGGGGTATTCCGACAATCAGCCCCAGCATTTT; CDR3 protein: CASSPKDRGYSDNQPQHF
clone size: -; V gene: TRBV7-6; D gene: TRBD1; CDR3 length: 16; J gene: TRBJ1-1; CDR3 DNA: TGTGCCAGCAGCCCAGGGGGCCAGAGCCAGAACACTGAAGCTTTCTTT; CDR3 protein: CASSPGGQSQNTEAFF
clone size: -; V gene: TRBV9; D gene: -; CDR3 length: 14; J gene: TRBJ1-1; CDR3 DNA: TGTGCCAGCAGCCCAGGACACATGAACACTGAAGCTTTCTTT; CDR3 protein: CASSPGHMNTEAFF
clone size: many; V gene: TRBV12-5; D gene: -; CDR3 length: 16; J gene: TRBJ2-1; CDR3 DNA: TGTGCTAGTGGTTTGGTACGGGGCAGATCCTACAATGAGCAGTTCTTC; CDR3 protein: CASGLVRGRSYNEQFF
clone size: many; V gene: TRBV12-3/TRBV12-4; D gene: -; CDR3 length: 12; J gene: TRBJ1-2; CDR3 DNA: TGTGCCAGCAGTCCAGACAACTATGGCTACACCTTC; CDR3 protein: CASSPDNYGYTF
clone size: few; V gene: TRBV10-3; D gene: -; CDR3 length: 13; J gene: TRBJ2-7; CDR3 DNA: TGTGCCATCAGTGAGTCAGGGGGTTACGAGCAGTACTTC; CDR3 protein: CAISESGGYEQYF
clone size: many; V gene: TRBV7-8; D gene: TRBD2; CDR3 length: 19; J gene: TRBJ2-3; CDR3 DNA: TGTGCCAGCAGCTTAGTATTAGCGGGGGGCTTACTGTTCACAGATACGCAGTATTTT; CDR3 protein: CASSLVLAGGLLFTDTQYF
clone size: few; V gene: TRBV4-2; D gene: TRBD1; CDR3 length: 19; J gene: TRBJ1-2; CDR3 DNA: TGTGCCAGCAGCCAAGAGGCCGGGACAGGATCCTTAGCTAACTATGGCTACACCTTC; CDR3 protein: CASSQEAGTGSLANYGYTF